This paragraph reports one T cell receptor (beta chain). Its specificity is not known. The data stem from a study of shared clonotypes between healthy human individuals. Study as a whole: Every donor yielded three CD4 naive, three CD4 memory, two CD8 naive and one CD8 memory plate. Findings and caveats of the study: Incompleteness in sorted-subset sequencing, despite large depth, was shown by rarefaction. Memory subsets generally showed lower estimated richness than naive subsets.

CDR3 length equals 19 residues. Germline V lookup: CDR1 MDHEN, CDR2 SYDVKM. Trimming removed 2 bases from V and 4 bases from J; junction bases left unmatched: 19. The split of CD4+ cells yielded CD45RA+ naive and CD45RA-negative memory subsets. Profiling relied on immunoSEQ multiplex PCR, and the TCRdb table lists in-frame clones only, not all of them. The sample lists 150,000 to 200,000 clones, roughly 91% seen once, with about 0.067% in the top ten. Sequencing was carried out using naive CD4+ T cells sorted from blood. Subset indicated: CD45RA+ positively selected. The chain is built from TRBV28 and TRBJ2-7; 8 nucleotides line up with TRBD1. The source is a woman aged 25-40 years in good health. In DNA form, the CDR3 reads TGTGCCAGCAGTTTACCGGGACAGGAACTTCTTACCCCGATTTACGAGCAGTACTTC. It translates to CASSLPGQELLTPIYEQYF.